This T cell receptor (beta chain) appears in the sequencing data of a study of prognosis after radiotherapy for stage I lung cancer (dated by TCRdb to the early 2020s). About the investigation overall: Between early 2018 and 2019, about 19 stage I NSCLC patients were enrolled in Nanjing, China. The cohort included 13 men and about six women, with a median age of roughly 74 years and a range of roughly 53 to 85 years. Patients with newly diagnosed primary stage I lung tumors numbered more than twelve, with 4 or 5 others having oligometastatic NSCLC after surgical resection of the primary tumor. SBRT was not combined with any concurrent therapy in any patient. The study profiled peripheral blood TCR beta repertoires from stage I NSCLC patients before and after stereotactic body radiotherapy and related them to distant failure. On tumor histology, eleven to twelve patients had adenocarcinoma and several had squamous cell carcinoma. All patients were considered medically inoperable, owing to comorbidities in about 13 and refusal of surgery in several. SBRT was given in 3 to 5 fractions with a biologically effective dose of at least 100 Gy, using image-guided IMRT or VMAT. A total of around 40 blood samples from approximately 19 patients were sequenced, with one sample obtained before and one obtained after SBRT for each patient. After SBRT, distant metastases developed in four of the 19 patients at a median of approximately seven months, while the remaining 15 patients had no significant progression.

General study outcomes and caveats: Limitations of the study included a small cohort and short follow-up, and the study findings need independent validation. After SBRT, the number of unique TCR clones decreased (median about 9,900 before versus several thousand after; Wilcoxon paired P=0.011). Whether the expanded TCR clones were tumor-specific was not determined. Post-SBRT Shannon entropy and its change from baseline were lower in patients who developed distant metastases; baseline Shannon entropy was not associated with metastases. All reported P values were unadjusted for multiple comparisons. TRBV and TRBJ usage frequencies reportedly varied with metastasis status, involving two V genes at baseline and several V and two J genes after SBRT.

A history of other malignancies or of prior chemotherapy or radiotherapy was absent in all patients, and node-negative disease was shown on CT and PET/CT in all patients. At each of two time points, roughly 5.7 milliliters of peripheral venous blood were collected into EDTA tubes. PBMCs were isolated by Ficoll-Paque Plus density-gradient centrifugation. Right after collection, samples were placed at -80 degrees C and kept there until analysis. Two rounds of multiplex PCR were performed to amplify the TCR beta CDR3 region from genomic DNA. In the first PCR round, primers specific to each TRBV and TRBJ gene were used, and the primer sequences were filed in Chinese patent CN105087789A. The second PCR round used universal primers. The Roche High Pure PCR Template Preparation Kit was used to extract genomic DNA from frozen PBMCs. An Illumina HiSeq 3000 was used to sequence the libraries paired-end with 151 bp reads. As for the authors' bioinformatics: Raw reads lacking the multiplex PCR primer sequences were removed with CutAdapt. PEAR was used to merge high-quality paired reads into contigs. TRB V, D and J gene segments were assigned to each contig with MiXCR by alignment to reference sequences. CDR3 sequences were clustered by base quality and sequence similarity to remove sequencing errors. Diversity was measured as Shannon entropy normalized by the natural log of productive TCR sequence number. Clonality was computed as one minus the ratio of Shannon entropy to the natural log of the number of unique clonotypes. Using the Youden index from ROC curves, the researchers picked the repertoire-metric cut-offs for progression-free survival, and all analyses were carried out in R 3.5.3. The raw public reads went through TCRdb reprocessing: fastp at Q25, MiXCR clone calling, in-frame beta chains kept. When rows share a CDR3 protein, they turn into one entry using the most common DNA and genes. Here the V and J calls rest on TCRdb's processing, not on the authors' analysis. Counted in this sample were 15,000 to 20,000 distinct CDR3 sequences; roughly 45% of them appeared once. The leading ten clones occupy about two fifths of the sample.

Remarks on this clonotype: The target of this receptor is not known. Base quality data are lacking; no much larger clone is found one base away.

CDR1 is given as SGHTA and CDR2 as FQGNSA, both from the germline V gene. V is trimmed back by 6 bases and J by 6 bases, and the junction contains 10 bases that no gene match accounts for. The CDR3 contains 14 residues, cysteine and phenylalanine counted. Kept here is only the CDR3 DNA, which spans 42 bases and is read in frame from base 1. The sequence came from a donor aged 50 or older with non-small cell lung cancer. Material: PBMCs, obtained before or after stereotactic body radiation therapy (not recorded which). Rearrangement joined TRBV7-2 to TRBJ1-2; 7 nucleotides in the junction match TRBD1. The encoded CDR3 is CASRISGGVNGYTF. The nucleotide sequence reads TGTGCCAGCAGAATATCAGGGGGTGTAAATGGCTACACCTTC.